Below, one T cell receptor (beta chain) is given with its context. Its specificity is unknown. The sample originates from a study of cytomegalovirus exposure and HLA in healthy donors. Overall study findings and caveats: In most subjects, TCR beta sequences reportedly gave accurate predictions of HLA-A and HLA-B alleles. As was reported, the classifier diagnosed cytomegalovirus status with high specificity and sensitivity. An analysis that was carried out later associated 15,000 to 20,000 TCR beta sequences with HLA alleles at 0.05 false discovery rate.

The germline CDR1 and CDR2 sequences are SGHRS and YFSETQ. With 3 bases clipped from V and 2 bases from J, the junction kept 5 bases outside the gene matches. The CDR3 runs 15 residues. Primers included in the PCR were 60 Vbeta and 13 Jbeta primers. The repertoire was sequenced with immunoSEQ multiplex PCR; TCRdb's copy has only in-frame clones and lacks some. Seen here are about 120,000 clones, about three quarters observed once, and the top ten hold about 32%. The chain carries TRBV5-1 and TRBJ2-7; TRBD2 matches at 10 bases. The TCR originated in a man in his 60s in good health and CMV-seropositive. The sequencing sample was made of PBMCs. The CDR3 protein is CASSWGTSVTYEQYF. The CDR3 nucleotides are TGCGCCAGCAGCTGGGGGACTAGCGTGACCTACGAGCAGTACTTC.